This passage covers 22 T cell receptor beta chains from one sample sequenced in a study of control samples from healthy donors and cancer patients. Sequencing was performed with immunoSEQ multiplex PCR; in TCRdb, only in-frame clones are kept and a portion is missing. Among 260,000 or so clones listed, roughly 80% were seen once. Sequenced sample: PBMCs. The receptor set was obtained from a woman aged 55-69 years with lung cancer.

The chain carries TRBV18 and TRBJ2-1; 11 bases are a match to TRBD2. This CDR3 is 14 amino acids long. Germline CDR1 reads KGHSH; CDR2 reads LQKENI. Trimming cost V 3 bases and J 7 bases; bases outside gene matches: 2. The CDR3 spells CASSPGLAGNEQFF. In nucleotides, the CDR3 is TGTGCCAGCTCACCCGGACTAGCGGGTAATGAGCAGTTCTTC.

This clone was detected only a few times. DNA of the CDR3: TGTGCCAGCAGCCCCTTTGCGGGGGATCACAATGAGCAGTTCTTC. This sequence encodes CASSPFAGDHNEQFF. V gene TRBV11-3 combines with J gene TRBJ2-1, with 7 bases identical to TRBD2. CDR1 and CDR2 from the germline V gene are SGHNT and YENEEA. J was trimmed by 5 bases and V by 5 bases; bases with no gene match: 9. The length of the CDR3 is 15 residues.

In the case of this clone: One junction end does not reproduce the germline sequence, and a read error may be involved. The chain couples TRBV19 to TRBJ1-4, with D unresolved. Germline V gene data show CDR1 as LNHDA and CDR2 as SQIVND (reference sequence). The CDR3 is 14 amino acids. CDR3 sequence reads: CASSIGVQNGKLFF. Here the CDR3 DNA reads TGTGCCAGTAGTATAGGGGTACAGAATGGAAAACTGTTTTTT.

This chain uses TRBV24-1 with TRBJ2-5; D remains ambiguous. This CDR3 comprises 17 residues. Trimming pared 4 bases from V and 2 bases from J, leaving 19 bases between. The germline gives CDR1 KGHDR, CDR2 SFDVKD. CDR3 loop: CATSDPSTGRKQETQYF. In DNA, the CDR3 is TGTGCCACCAGTGACCCATCGACGGGTAGAAAACAAGAGACCCAGTACTTC.

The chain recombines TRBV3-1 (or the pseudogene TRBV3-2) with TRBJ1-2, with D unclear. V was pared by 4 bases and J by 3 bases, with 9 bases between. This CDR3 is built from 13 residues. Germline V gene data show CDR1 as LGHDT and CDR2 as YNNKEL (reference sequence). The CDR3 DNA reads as TGTGCCAGCAGCCCGGTGCCAGACTATGGCTACACCTTC. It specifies CASSPVPDYGYTF.

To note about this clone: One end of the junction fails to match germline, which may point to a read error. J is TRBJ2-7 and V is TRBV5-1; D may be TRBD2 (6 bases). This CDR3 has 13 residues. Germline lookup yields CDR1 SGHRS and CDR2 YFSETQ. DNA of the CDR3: TGCGCAAGCAAGGGACTTGTCGGGGACGAGCAGTACTTC. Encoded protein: CASKGLVGDEQYF.

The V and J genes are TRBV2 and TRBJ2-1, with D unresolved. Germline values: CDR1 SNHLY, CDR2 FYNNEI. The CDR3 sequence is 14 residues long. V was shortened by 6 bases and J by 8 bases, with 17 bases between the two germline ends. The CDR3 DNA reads TGTGCCAGCAGCTTCTCAGATTGGGTGGATGAGCAGTTCTTC. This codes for CASSFSDWVDEQFF.

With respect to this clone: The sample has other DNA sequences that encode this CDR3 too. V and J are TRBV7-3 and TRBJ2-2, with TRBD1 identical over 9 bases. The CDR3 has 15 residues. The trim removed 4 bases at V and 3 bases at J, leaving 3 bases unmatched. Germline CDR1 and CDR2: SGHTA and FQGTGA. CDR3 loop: CASSSGQGYTGELFF. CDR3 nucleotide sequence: TGTGCCAGCAGCTCGGGACAGGGATACACCGGGGAGCTGTTTTTT.

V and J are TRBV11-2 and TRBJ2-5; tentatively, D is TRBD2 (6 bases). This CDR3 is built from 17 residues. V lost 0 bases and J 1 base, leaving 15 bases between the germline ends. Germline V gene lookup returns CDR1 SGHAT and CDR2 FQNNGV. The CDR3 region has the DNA TGTGCCAGCAGCTTAGATTTCGCGACAGCGGGCCAAGAGACCCAGTACTTC. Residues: CASSLDFATAGQETQYF. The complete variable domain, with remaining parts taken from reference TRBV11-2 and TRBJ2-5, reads EAGVAQSPRYKIIEKRQSVAFWCNPISGHATLYWYQQILGQGPKLLIQFQNNGVVDDSQLPKDRFSAERLKGVDSTLKIQPAKLEDSAVYLCASSLDFATAGQETQYFGPGTRLLVL.

CDR3 sequence reads: CASSTGEGFNTGELFF. The DNA of the CDR3 is TGTGCCAGCAGTACGGGGGAGGGGTTTAACACCGGGGAGCTGTTTTTT. J is TRBJ2-2 and V is TRBV2, with 7 bases matching TRBD2. After removal of 5 bases from V and 2 bases from J, the junction contained 8 bases not matched to a gene. This CDR3 contains 16 residues. CDR1 and CDR2 (germline): SNHLY, FYNNEI.

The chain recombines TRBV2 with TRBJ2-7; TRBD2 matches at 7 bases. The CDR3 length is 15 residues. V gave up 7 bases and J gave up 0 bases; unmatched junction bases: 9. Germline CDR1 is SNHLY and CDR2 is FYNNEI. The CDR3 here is CASNREAGISYEQYF. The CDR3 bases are TGTGCCAGCAATCGAGAAGCGGGAATCTCCTACGAGCAGTACTTC. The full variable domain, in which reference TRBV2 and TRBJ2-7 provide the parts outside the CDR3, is EPEVTQTPSHQVTQMGQEVILRCVPISNHLYFYWYRQILGQKVEFLVSFYNNEISEKSEIFDDQFSVERPDGSNFTLKIRSTKLEDSAMYFCASNREAGISYEQYFGPGTRLTVT.

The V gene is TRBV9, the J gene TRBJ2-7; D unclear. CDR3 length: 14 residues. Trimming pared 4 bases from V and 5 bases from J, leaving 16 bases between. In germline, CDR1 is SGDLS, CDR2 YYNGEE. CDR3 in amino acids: CASSQEPRLDEQYF. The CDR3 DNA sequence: TGTGCCAGCAGCCAGGAGCCACGGTTAGACGAGCAGTACTTC.

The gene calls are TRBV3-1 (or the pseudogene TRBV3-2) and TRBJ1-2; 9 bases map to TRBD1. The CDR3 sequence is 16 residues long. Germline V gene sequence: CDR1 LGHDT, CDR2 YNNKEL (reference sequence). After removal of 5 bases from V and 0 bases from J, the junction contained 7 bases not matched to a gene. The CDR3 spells CASSEQGAYSNYGYTF. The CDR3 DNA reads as TGTGCCAGCAGCGAACAGGGGGCCTATTCTAACTATGGCTACACCTTC.

The CDR3 region is CASSKVEGEVIYEQYF. CDR3 DNA: TGTGCCAGCAGCAAAGTTGAAGGAGAAGTTATCTACGAGCAGTACTTC. The rearrangement joins TRBV21-1 to TRBJ2-7; the table's TRBD2 call for D was not verified on the DNA. TRBV21-1 is flagged as a pseudogene. This CDR3 has 16 residues.

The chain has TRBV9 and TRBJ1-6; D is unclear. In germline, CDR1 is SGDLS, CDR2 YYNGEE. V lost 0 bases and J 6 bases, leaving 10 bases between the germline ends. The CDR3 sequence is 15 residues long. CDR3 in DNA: TGTGCCAGCAGCGTAGGTTTGGCGGGTAATTCACCCCTCCACTTT. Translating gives CASSVGLAGNSPLHF.

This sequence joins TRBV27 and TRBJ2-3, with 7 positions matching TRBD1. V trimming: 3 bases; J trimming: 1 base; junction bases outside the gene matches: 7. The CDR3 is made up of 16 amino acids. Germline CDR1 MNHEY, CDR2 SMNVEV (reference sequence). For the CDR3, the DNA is TGTGCCAGCAGTTTTGACAGGGAAATAGGCACAGATACGCAGTATTTT. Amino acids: CASSFDREIGTDTQYF.

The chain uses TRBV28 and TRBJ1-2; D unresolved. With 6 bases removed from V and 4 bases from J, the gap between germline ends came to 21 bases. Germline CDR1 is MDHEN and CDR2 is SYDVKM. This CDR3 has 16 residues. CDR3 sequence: CASRSPGSPSSYGYTF. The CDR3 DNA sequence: TGTGCCAGCAGATCTCCCGGGTCCCCCTCGTCCTATGGCTACACCTTC.

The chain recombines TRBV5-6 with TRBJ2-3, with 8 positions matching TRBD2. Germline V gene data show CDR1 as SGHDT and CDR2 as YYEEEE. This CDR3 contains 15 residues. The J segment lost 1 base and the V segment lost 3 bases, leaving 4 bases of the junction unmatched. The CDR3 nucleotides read TGTGCCAGCAGCTCCCCGGGACTAGGCACAGATACGCAGTATTTT. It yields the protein CASSSPGLGTDTQYF.

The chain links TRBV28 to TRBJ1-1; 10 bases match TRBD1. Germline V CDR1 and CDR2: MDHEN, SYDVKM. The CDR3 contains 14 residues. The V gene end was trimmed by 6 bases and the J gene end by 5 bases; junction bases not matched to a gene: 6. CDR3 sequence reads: CASRKTGGGTEAFF. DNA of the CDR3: TGTGCCAGCAGAAAGACAGGGGGCGGAACTGAAGCTTTCTTT.

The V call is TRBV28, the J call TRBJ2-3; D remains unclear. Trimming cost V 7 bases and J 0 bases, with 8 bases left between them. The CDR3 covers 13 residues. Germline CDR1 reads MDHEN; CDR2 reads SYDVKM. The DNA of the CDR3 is TGTGCCAGCACTGAGGACAGCACAGATACGCAGTATTTT. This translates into CASTEDSTDTQYF.

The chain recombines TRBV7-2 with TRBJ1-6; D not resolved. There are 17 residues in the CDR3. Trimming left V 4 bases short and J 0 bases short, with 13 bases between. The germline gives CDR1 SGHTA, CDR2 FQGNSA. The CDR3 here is CASSSRLESSYNSPLHF. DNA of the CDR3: TGTGCCAGCAGCTCCCGGTTGGAGAGCTCCTATAATTCACCCCTCCACTTT. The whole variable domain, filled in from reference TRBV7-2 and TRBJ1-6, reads GAGVSQSPSNKVTEKGKDVELRCDPISGHTALYWYRQSLGQGLEFLIYFQGNSAPDKSGLPSDRFSAERTGGSVSTLTIQRTQQEDSAVYLCASSSRLESSYNSPLHFGNGTRLTVT.

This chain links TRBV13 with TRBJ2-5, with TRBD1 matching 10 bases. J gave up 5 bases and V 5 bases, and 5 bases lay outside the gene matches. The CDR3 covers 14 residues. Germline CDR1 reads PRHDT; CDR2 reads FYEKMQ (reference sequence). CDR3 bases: TGTGCCAGCAGCCTCGGACAGGGGGGCGAGACCCAGTACTTC. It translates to CASSLGQGGETQYF. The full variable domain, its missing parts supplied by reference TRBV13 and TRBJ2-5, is AAGVIQSPRHLIKEKRETATLKCYPIPRHDTVYWYQQGPGQDPQFLISFYEKMQSDKGSIPDRFSAQQFSDYHSELNMSSLELGDSALYFCASSLGQGGETQYFGPGTRLLVL.